A single sample gave rise to the 2 T cell receptor beta chains below, sequenced in a study. TCRdb analysed the RT-PCR reads with MiXCR anew, one entry per CDR3 protein. Of about 680,000 distinct CDR3 sequences listed, around 14% were seen once; the top ten hold roughly 3.6%. Sequenced sample: memory CD4+ T cells from blood. These receptors were collected from a female donor in good health, serving as a healthy control.

This clonotype has more than one count but fewer than ten. The V and J genes are TRBV27 and TRBJ2-7; no definite D call. The CDR3 covers 12 residues. Germline-derived CDR1 and CDR2 are MNHEY and SMNVEV (reference sequence). V was shortened by 6 bases and J by 4 bases, with 10 bases between the two germline ends. This CDR3 is CASSRGFYEQYF. In DNA form, the CDR3 reads TGTGCCAGCAGCCGAGGTTTTTACGAGCAGTACTTC.

This clonotype was seen repeatedly, ten times or more. V and J are TRBV6-5 and TRBJ2-7; TRBD1 matches at 9 bases. From germline, CDR1 is MNHEY and CDR2 SVGAGI. V lost 5 bases and J lost 5; bases outside the gene matches: 4. The CDR3 has 13 amino acids. The CDR3 spells CASSRTGVHEQYF. CDR3 bases: TGTGCCAGCAGTCGGACAGGGGTCCACGAGCAGTACTTC.